This T cell receptor (beta chain) was sequenced for a study of Tregs in tolerant kidney transplant recipients. About this clone: Its target is unknown.

Unstimulated regulatory T cells (CD4+CD25+CD127-), CD4+CD25- non-regulatory cells, CD4 and CD8 cells were FACS-sorted from thawed PBMCs. Some clones are missing from TCRdb's copy, which holds only in-frame ones; the method was immunoSEQ multiplex PCR. The table has some 88,000 clones, over 85% seen once; the top ten hold roughly 5%. This CDR3 region has 12 residues. Germline V gene sequence: CDR1 SGHDN, CDR2 FVKESK. V was pared by 3 bases and J by 8 bases, with 8 bases between. Points from the study as a whole: Tregs expanded with activated donor B cells seemed most donor-specific. Biological reproducibility was not directly addressed in this study.

Sequencing was performed on CD8+ T cells from blood. The clonotype was recovered from a human donor in good health. V gene TRBV14 combines with J gene TRBJ2-1; perhaps TRBD1 as D (6 bases). CDR3 loop: CASSHWGHEQFF. CDR3 sequence (DNA): TGTGCCAGCAGCCATTGGGGGCATGAGCAGTTCTTC.